The T cell receptor (beta chain) under discussion was sequenced for a study of blood T cell repertoires in COVID-19. Study summary: The United States, Italy and Spain provided the acute and convalescent COVID-19 samples. From T cells, B-cell-depleted T cells, or PBMCs came the material, which was cDNA or gDNA.

Authors' analysis steps: Nucleated cell number was recorded as an estimate derived from reference gene primer amplification. Assay used: immunoSEQ multiplex PCR; TCRdb lists only in-frame clones, some missing. V and J calls and clone size are as listed in that table; D and trimming were resolved from the DNA. The sample contains some 41,000 clones, about 89% of which appear only once. This clonotype was obtained from a man in his 70s with active COVID-19. Sequenced sample: peripheral blood.

CDR3 in amino acids: CASFWGVSPDTQYF. The CDR3 coding sequence is TGTGCCAGCTTTTGGGGGGTCAGTCCAGATACGCAGTATTTT. The rearrangement uses TRBV2 and TRBJ2-3; tentative D call: TRBD2 (6 bases). The CDR3 extends over 14 amino acids. Germline V gene data show CDR1 as SNHLY and CDR2 as FYNNEI. The V end lost 8 bases, the J end lost 4 bases, and 16 bases lay between the germline ends.